This TCR beta chain was captured in a study of T-cell memory formation after mild COVID-19. Background on the study: Each donor largely had its own TCR clusters.

A note on this clonotype: The target antigen is unknown.

The study, taken as a whole, reports: Among clones contracting day 15 to 85, CD4/CD8 was balanced, whereas later expanders leaned CD4+. Memory sampled before infection contained some responding clones, suggesting cross-reactive memory joined. Contracting CD4+ clones were located mainly in CM and EM, and CD8+ clones in EMRA.

From the 5' RACE reads, TCRdb called clonotypes with MiXCR, one entry per CDR3 protein. Of approximately 240,000 distinct CDR3 sequences listed, 15% to 20% are singletons. The V end lost 0 bases, the J end lost 0 bases, and 13 bases lay between the germline ends. Germline V gives CDR1 SGDLS, CDR2 YYNGEE. This CDR3 region has 16 residues. The sequence derives from a man aged 18 to 30 who had mild COVID-19 (a few samples of this study predate the infection). Cell type and time point are not known. The sequenced sample consisted of PBMCs or a T cell subset sorted from them (not recorded which). The chain employs TRBV9 and TRBJ2-7; the D gene is possibly TRBD2 (6 bases). The DNA for the CDR3 is TGTGCCAGCAGCGTAGGTCCGGGGGAAAACTCCTACGAGCAGTACTTC. It encodes CASSVGPGENSYEQYF.